Listed here are 16 T cell receptor beta chains from one sample, sequenced in a study of CD8 T cells in ankylosing spondylitis. MiXCR, applied by TCRdb to the 5' RACE reads, yields one record per CDR3 protein. The sample carries about 140,000 distinct CDR3 sequences, 11% recorded once. Material for sequencing was blood, either unsorted or a sorted T cell fraction (not recorded which). These receptors were collected from a female donor with ankylosing spondylitis or in good health (not recorded which).

In this sample, this clonotype turned up many times. A junction end diverges from the germline sequence, so it may reflect a read error. This chain connects TRBV20-1 to TRBJ2-7; the match to TRBD2 covers 10 bases. CDR3 length equals 12 residues. Germline V lookup: CDR1 DFQATT, CDR2 SNEGSKA (reference sequence). In nucleotides, the CDR3 is TGCAGAGCTAGCGGGAGATCCTACGAGCAGTACTTC. Its translation is CRASGRSYEQYF.

Ten or more counts support this clonotype. This chain uses TRBV7-2 with TRBJ2-3; 10 nucleotides match TRBD2. The V gene's germline CDR1 is SGHTA and CDR2 FQGNSA. The CDR3 has 15 amino acids. The junction had 3 bases not matched to a gene; V was cut back by 5 bases and J by 1 base. This CDR3 is CASSTGLAGTDTQYF. In nucleotides, the CDR3 is TGTGCCAGCAGCACCGGACTAGCGGGCACAGATACGCAGTATTTT.

CDR3 DNA: TGTGCCTGGGGGACGGGTTTTTACGGCTACACCTTC. It specifies CAWGTGFYGYTF. V and J are TRBV30 and TRBJ1-2, with TRBD1 as a possible D gene (5 bases). V gave up 5 bases and J gave up 8 bases, with 15 bases separating them. Germline lookup yields CDR1 GTSNPN and CDR2 SVGIG (reference sequence). The CDR3 has 12 amino acids.

This clonotype was detected a few times. The chain couples TRBV7-2 to TRBJ2-1, with 12 bases fitting TRBD2. V shed 5 bases and J 4 bases; nucleotides not matched to a gene: 3. The length of the CDR3 is 15 residues. Germline V CDR1 and CDR2: SGHTA, FQGNSA. CDR3 DNA sequence: TGTGCCAGCAGCGTTACTAGCGGGGGGTACAATGAGCAGTTCTTC. It encodes CASSVTSGGYNEQFF.

The chain carries TRBV4-2 and TRBJ2-1; D is perhaps TRBD1 (5 bases). Trimming took 4 bases from V and 0 from J, leaving 28 bases between them. The germline gives CDR1 LGHNA, CDR2 YNFKEQ. CDR3 length: 21 amino acids. The CDR3 nucleotides read TGTGCCAGCAGCCCCCAGGGCGGAGTGGTCTCCCTGAGGAGCTCCTACAATGAGCAGTTCTTC. Protein sequence: CASSPQGGVVSLRSSYNEQFF.

The chain is built from TRBV23-1 and TRBJ2-3; 11 bases are a match to TRBD2. TRBV23-1 is known as an ORF, though its function is uncertain. The CDR3 length is 17 residues. J lost 3 bases, V lost 8 bases, and 13 bases had no gene match. The CDR3 protein is CASCLDTSGGPTDTQYF. The CDR3 DNA reads as TGCGCCAGCTGCCTTGACACTAGCGGGGGCCCAACAGATACGCAGTATTTT.

This clonotype was detected many times. The chain is built from TRBV25-1 and TRBJ2-7; TRBD1 is a possible D gene (6 bases). V lost 5 bases to trimming and J lost 2 bases, with 10 bases between them. CDR1 is MGHDK and CDR2 is SYGVNS in the germline V gene. The CDR3 has 13 residues. Here the CDR3 reads CASSRQETYEQYF. The CDR3 DNA follows: TGTGCCAGCAGTCGACAGGAGACCTACGAGCAGTACTTC.

This clonotype has ten or more counts. The chain combines TRBV28 with TRBJ2-6, with 7 bases matching TRBD1. CDR3 length: 14 residues. With V trimmed by 8 bases and J by 2 bases, 3 bases remained unmatched. In germline, CDR1 is MDHEN, CDR2 SYDVKM. The CDR3 loop reads CASRGTAGANVLTF. CDR3 bases: TGTGCCAGCCGTGGGACAGCTGGGGCCAACGTCCTGACTTTC.

This clonotype was recorded many times. The V and J genes are TRBV27 and TRBJ1-6; D unresolved. The germline V and J ends were trimmed by 9 bases and 0 bases, with 6 bases remaining between them. The V gene's germline CDR1 is MNHEY and CDR2 SMNVEV (reference sequence). The CDR3 covers 13 residues. CDR3 nucleotides: TGTGCCAGTTCATTCTCCTATAATTCACCCCTCCACTTT. Its translation: CASSFSYNSPLHF.

This clonotype showed up many times. This sequence joins TRBV12-3 or TRBV12-4 and TRBJ2-2; D is tentatively TRBD1 or TRBD2 (6 bases each). CDR3 length equals 13 residues. The germline V and J ends were trimmed by 3 bases and 6 bases, with 8 bases remaining between them. This chain's CDR3 is CASSLEGAGELFF. CDR3 bases: TGTGCCAGCAGTTTGGAGGGGGCCGGGGAGCTGTTTTTT.

In its sample, this clonotype was seen a few times. The V gene is TRBV27, the J gene TRBJ1-3; no reliable D call. Germline V gene sequence: CDR1 MNHEY, CDR2 SMNVEV (reference sequence). V gave up 6 bases and J gave up 0 bases, with 6 bases separating them. This CDR3 spans 13 amino acids. In nucleotides, the CDR3 is TGTGCCAGCAGGCCCGACTCTGGAAACACCATATATTTT. Residues: CASRPDSGNTIYF.

This clonotype was counted between two and nine times. V gene TRBV3-1 combines with J gene TRBJ2-4; 15 bases fit TRBD2. V lost 4 bases and J lost 9; bases outside the gene matches: 10. The CDR3 contains 17 residues. Looked up from germline, CDR1 is LGHDT and CDR2 is YNNKEL (reference sequence). The CDR3 bases are TGTGCCAGCAGCCGCATTCCCGGGACTAGCGGGGGGAGCATTCAGTACTTC. This translates into CASSRIPGTSGGSIQYF.

This clonotype has just a few counts. The chain combines TRBV20-1 with TRBJ1-1, with a weak D call TRBD1 (5 bases). The germline CDR1 and CDR2 sequences are DFQATT and SNEGSKA (reference sequence). Trimming removed 1 base from V and 10 bases from J, with 10 bases in between. CDR3 size: 11 residues. The CDR3 DNA sequence: TGCAGTGCTAGAGGGGGGTTGCGAGCTTTCTTT. Encoded protein: CSARGGLRAFF.

This clonotype was seen many times. The chain is built from TRBV7-9 and TRBJ1-6; TRBD1 is a possible D gene (5 bases). With 3 bases removed from V and 9 bases from J, the gap between germline ends came to 12 bases. The CDR3 has 14 amino acids. The germline CDR1 and CDR2 sequences are SEHNR and FQNEAQ (reference sequence). Written as DNA, the CDR3 is TGTGCCAGCAGCTTGGGGCAGGGTTCTTCACCCCTCCACTTT. This sequence encodes CASSLGQGSSPLHF.

There are many counts of this clonotype. This rearrangement joins TRBV2 to TRBJ1-1; D not certain. CDR1 and CDR2 (germline): SNHLY, FYNNEI. The CDR3 extends over 11 amino acids. V was trimmed by 6 bases and J by 11 bases, leaving 13 bases between them. The CDR3 DNA sequence: TGTGCCAGCAGGGAACAGTGGAGGGCTTTCTTT. This gives the protein CASREQWRAFF. The entire variable domain, with the rest obtained from reference TRBV2 and TRBJ1-1, is as follows: EPEVTQTPSHQVTQMGQEVILRCVPISNHLYFYWYRQILGQKVEFLVSFYNNEISEKSEIFDDQFSVERPDGSNFTLKIRSTKLEDSAMYFCASREQWRAFFGQGTRLTVV.

This clonotype was counted at least ten times. The chain uses TRBV5-1 and TRBJ2-7; 7 bases are a match to TRBD1. This CDR3 region has 14 residues. Germline CDR1 is SGHRS and CDR2 is YFSETQ. V dropped 6 bases and J dropped 3; count of bases not matched to a gene: 9. CDR3 nucleotide sequence: TGCGCCAGCACTTTCGGAGACAGGGACTACGAGCAGTACTTC. Translating gives CASTFGDRDYEQYF.